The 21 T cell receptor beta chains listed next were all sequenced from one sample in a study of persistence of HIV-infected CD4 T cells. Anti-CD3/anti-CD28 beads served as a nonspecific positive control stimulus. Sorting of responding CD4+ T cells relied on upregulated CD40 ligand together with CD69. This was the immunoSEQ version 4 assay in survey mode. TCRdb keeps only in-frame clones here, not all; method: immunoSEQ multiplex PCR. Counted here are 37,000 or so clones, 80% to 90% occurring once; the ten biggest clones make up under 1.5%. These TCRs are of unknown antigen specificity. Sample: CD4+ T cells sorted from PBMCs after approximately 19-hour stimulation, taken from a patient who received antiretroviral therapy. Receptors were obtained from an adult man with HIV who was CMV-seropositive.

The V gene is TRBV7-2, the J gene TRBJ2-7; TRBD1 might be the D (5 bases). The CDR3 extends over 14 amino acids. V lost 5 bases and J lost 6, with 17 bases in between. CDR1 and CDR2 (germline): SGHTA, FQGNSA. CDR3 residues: CASSPRQGGLEQYF. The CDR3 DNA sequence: TGTGCCAGCAGCCCCCGGCAGGGTGGTCTCGAGCAGTACTTC.

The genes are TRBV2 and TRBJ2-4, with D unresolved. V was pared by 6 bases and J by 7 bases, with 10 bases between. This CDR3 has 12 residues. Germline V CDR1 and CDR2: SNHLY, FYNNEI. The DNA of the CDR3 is TGTGCCAGCAGGGCGAACAGCAACATTCAGTACTTC. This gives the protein CASRANSNIQYF.

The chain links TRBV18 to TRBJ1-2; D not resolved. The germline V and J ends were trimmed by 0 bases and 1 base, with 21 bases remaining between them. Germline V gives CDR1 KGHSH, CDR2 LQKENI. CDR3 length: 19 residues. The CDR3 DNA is TGTGCCAGCTCACCACCGGAGAGGCAGACCGACGGGCGTAACTATGGCTACACCTTC. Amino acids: CASSPPERQTDGRNYGYTF.

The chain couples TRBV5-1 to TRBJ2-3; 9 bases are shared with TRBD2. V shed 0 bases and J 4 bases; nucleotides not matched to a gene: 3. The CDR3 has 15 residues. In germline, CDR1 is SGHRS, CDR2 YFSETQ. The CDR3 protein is CASSLGAGGPDTQYF. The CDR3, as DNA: TGCGCCAGCAGCTTGGGAGCGGGGGGCCCAGATACGCAGTATTTT.

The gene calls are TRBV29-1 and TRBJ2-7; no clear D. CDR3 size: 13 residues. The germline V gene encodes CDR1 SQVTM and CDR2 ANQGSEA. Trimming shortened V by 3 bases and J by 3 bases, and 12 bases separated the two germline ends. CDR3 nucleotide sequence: TGCAGCGTTGATATGGGCAGGAACTACGAGCAGTACTTC. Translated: CSVDMGRNYEQYF.

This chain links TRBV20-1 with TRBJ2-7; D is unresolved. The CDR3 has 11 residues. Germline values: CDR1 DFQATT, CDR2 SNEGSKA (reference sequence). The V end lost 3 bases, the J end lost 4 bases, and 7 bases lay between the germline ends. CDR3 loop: CSASLLYEQYF. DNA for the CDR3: TGCAGTGCTAGCCTTTTGTACGAGCAGTACTTC.

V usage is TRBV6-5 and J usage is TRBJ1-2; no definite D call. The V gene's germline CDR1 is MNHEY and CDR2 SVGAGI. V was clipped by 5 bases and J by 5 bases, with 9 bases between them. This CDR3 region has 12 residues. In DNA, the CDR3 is TGTGCCAGCAGTACGACCTCATATGGCTACACCTTC. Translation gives CASSTTSYGYTF.

In DNA, the CDR3 is TGTGCCAGCAGCTCATTGACAGCTACAGATACGCAGTATTTT. This sequence encodes CASSSLTATDTQYF. This chain links TRBV5-8 with TRBJ2-3, with a possible D match to TRBD1 (5 bases). This CDR3 spans 14 amino acids. Germline lookup yields CDR1 SGHTS and CDR2 YDEGEE. The ends were cut back, 3 bases at V and 3 bases at J, with 11 bases in the middle.

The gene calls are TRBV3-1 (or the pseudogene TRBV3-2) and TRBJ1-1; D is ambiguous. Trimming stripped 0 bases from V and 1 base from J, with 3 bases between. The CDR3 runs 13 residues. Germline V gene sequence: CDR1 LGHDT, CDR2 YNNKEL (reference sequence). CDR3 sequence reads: CASSQDGNTEAFF. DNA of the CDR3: TGTGCCAGCAGCCAAGACGGGAACACTGAAGCTTTCTTT.

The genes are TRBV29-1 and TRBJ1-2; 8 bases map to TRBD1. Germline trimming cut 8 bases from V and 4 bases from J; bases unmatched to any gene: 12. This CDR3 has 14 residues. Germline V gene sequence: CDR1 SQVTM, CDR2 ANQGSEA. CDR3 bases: TGCAGCATTACTTCCGGGACAGGCCTCTATGGCTACACCTTC. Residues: CSITSGTGLYGYTF.

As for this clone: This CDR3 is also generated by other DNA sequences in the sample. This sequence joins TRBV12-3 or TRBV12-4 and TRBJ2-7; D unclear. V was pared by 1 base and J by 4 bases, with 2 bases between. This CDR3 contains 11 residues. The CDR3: CASSLGYEQYF. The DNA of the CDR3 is TGTGCCAGCAGTTTAGGATACGAGCAGTACTTC.

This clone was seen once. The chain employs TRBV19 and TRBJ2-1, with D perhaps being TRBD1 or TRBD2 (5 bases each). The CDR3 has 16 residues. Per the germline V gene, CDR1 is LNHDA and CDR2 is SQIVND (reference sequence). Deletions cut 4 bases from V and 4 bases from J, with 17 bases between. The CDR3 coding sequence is TGTGCCAGTAGTACTCGCCGGGACGGCTCATACAATGAGCAGTTCTTC. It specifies CASSTRRDGSYNEQFF.

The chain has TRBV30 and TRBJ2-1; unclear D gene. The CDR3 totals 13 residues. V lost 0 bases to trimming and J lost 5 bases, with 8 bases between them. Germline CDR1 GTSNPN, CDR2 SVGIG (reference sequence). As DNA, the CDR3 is TGTGCCTGGAGTGTATATAAAGACAATGAGCAGTTCTTC. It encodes CAWSVYKDNEQFF.

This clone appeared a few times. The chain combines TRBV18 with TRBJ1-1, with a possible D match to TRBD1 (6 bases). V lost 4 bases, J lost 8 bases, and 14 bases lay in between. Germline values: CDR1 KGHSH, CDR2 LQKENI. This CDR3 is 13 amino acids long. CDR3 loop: CASSQGQRNEAFF. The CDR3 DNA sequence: TGTGCCAGCTCACAAGGACAGAGGAACGAAGCTTTCTTT.

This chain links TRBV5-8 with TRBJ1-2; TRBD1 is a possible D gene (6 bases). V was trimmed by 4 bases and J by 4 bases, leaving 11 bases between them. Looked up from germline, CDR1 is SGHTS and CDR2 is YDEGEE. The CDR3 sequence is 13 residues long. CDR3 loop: CASSPGQRYGYTF. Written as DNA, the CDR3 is TGTGCCAGCAGCCCCGGACAGCGCTATGGCTACACCTTC.

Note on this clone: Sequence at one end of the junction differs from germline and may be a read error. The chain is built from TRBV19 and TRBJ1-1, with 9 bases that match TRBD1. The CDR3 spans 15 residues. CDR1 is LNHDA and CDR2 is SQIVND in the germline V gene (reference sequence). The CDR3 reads CASSVDRGGGTEAFF. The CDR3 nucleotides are TGTGCCAGTAGTGTGGACAGGGGAGGCGGCACTGAAGCCTTCTTT.

CDR3 bases: TGCGCCAGCAGCCAAGACAGGGGGCTTCAGCCCCAGCATTTT. Residues: CASSQDRGLQPQHF. The chain combines TRBV4-1 with TRBJ1-5; 8 bases are a match to TRBD1. This CDR3 has 14 amino acids. V trimming: 0 bases; J trimming: 6 bases; junction bases outside the gene matches: 1. In germline, CDR1 is MGHRA, CDR2 YSYEKL.

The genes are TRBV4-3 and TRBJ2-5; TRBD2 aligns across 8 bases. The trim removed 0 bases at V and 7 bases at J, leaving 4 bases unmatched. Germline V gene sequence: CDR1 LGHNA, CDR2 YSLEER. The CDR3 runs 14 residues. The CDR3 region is CASSQESGRGTQYF. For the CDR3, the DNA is TGCGCCAGCAGCCAAGAGAGCGGGAGAGGGACCCAGTACTTC.

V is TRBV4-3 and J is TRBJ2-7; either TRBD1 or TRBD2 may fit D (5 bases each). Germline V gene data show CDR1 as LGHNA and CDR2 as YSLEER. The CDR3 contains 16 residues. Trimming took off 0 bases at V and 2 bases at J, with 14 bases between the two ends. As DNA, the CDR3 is TGCGCCAGCAGCCAAGATATAGGGACCGGCGCCTACGAGCAGTACTTC. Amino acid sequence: CASSQDIGTGAYEQYF.

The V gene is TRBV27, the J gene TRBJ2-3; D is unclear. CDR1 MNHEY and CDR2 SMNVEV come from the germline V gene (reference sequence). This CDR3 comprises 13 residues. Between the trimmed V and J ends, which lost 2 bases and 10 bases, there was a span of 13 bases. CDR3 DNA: TGTGCCAGCAGTTTAGTAGTACCGAATCCGCAGTATTTT. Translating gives CASSLVVPNPQYF.

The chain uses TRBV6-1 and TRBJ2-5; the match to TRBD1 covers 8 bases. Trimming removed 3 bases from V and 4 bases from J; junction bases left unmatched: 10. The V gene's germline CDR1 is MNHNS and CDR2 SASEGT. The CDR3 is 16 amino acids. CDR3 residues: CASSDSDREKRETQYF. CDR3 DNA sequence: TGTGCCAGCAGTGATTCGGACAGGGAGAAAAGAGAGACCCAGTACTTC.